This TCR beta chain stems from a study of T cells in Graves' hyperthyroidism and ophthalmopathy. There are many counts of this clonotype. The investigators amplified TCR beta CDR3 regions from RNA transcripts. HTBI primers were the set used in a first-round RT-PCR of the TCR CDR3. Using its own MiXCR run on the multiplex PCR reads, TCRdb lists one record per CDR3 protein. The sample holds over 250,000 distinct CDR3 sequences; less than 30% are singletons and the top ten take 25% to 30%. The sample, blood from the first hyperthyroidism diagnosis, precedes any ophthalmopathy symptoms. This CDR3 spans 15 amino acids. The germline V and J ends were trimmed by 0 bases and 3 bases, with 12 bases remaining between them. Germline V gene data show CDR1 as MGHRA and CDR2 as YSYEKL.

The gene calls are TRBV4-1 and TRBJ2-7; D is perhaps TRBD1 or TRBD2 (5 bases each). This TCR was sampled from a man in his forties with Graves' hyperthyroidism that later progressed to Graves' ophthalmopathy. Sequencing was performed on blood. The DNA for the CDR3 is TGCGCCAGCAGCCAAGACCGGGACCAGAGCTACGAGCAGTACTTC. This codes for CASSQDRDQSYEQYF.